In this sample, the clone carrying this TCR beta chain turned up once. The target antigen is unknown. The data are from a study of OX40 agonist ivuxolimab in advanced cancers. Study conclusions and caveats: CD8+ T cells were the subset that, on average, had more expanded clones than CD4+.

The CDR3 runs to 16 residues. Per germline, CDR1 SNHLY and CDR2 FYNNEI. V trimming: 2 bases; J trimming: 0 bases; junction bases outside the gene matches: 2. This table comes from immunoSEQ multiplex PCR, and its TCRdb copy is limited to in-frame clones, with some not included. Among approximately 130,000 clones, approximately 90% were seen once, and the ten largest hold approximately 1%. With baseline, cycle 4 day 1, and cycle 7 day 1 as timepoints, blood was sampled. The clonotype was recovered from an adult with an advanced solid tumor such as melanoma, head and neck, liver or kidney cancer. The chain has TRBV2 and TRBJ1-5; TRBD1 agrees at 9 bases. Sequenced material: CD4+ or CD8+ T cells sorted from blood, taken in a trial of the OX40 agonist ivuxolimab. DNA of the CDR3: TGTGCCAGCAGTGAAACGACAGGGGGTAGCAATCAGCCCCAGCATTTT. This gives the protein CASSETTGGSNQPQHF.